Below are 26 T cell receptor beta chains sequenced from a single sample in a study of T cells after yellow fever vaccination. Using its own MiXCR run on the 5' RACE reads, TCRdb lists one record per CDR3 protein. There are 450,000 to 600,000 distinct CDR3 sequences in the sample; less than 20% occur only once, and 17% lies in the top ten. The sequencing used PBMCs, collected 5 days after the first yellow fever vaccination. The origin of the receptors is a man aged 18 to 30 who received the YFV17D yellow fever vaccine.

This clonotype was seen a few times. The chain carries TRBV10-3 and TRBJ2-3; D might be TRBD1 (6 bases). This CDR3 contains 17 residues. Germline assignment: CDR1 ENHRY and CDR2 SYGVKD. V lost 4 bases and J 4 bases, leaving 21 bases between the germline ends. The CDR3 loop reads CAISARGQGQGADTQYF. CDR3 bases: TGTGCCATCAGTGCTCGGGGTCAGGGGCAAGGGGCAGATACGCAGTATTTT.

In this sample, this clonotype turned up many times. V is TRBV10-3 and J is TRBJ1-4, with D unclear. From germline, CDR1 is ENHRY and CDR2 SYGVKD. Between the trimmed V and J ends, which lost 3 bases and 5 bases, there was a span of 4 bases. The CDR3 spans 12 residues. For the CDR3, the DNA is TGTGCCATCAGTGACAGAAATGAAAAACTGTTTTTT. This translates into CAISDRNEKLFF.

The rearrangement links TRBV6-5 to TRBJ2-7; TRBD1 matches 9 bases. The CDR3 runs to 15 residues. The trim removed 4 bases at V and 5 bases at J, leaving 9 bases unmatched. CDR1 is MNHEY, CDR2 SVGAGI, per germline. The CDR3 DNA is TGTGCCAGCAGTTCCCTGGTGGACAGGGGTAACGAGCAGTACTTC. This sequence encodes CASSSLVDRGNEQYF.

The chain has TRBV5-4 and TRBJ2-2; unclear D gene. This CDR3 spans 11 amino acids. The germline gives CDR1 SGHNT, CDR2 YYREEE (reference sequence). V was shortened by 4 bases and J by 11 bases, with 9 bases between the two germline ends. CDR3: CASSGGIELFF. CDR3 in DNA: TGTGCCAGCAGCGGCGGAATAGAGCTGTTTTTT.

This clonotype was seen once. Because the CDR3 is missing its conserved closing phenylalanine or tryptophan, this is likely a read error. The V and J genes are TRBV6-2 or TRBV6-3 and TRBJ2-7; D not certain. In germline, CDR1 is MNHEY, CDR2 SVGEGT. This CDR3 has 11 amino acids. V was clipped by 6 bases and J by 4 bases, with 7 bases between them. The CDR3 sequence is CASSDIYEQYL. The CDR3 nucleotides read TGTGCCAGCAGCGACATTTACGAGCAGTACTTA.

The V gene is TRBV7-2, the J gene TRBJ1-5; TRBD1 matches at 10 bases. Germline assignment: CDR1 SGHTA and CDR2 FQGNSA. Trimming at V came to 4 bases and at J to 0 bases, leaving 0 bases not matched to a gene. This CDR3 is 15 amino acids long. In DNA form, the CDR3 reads TGTGCCAGCAGCTGGGACAGGGGTAGCAATCAGCCCCAGCATTTT. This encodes CASSWDRGSNQPQHF.

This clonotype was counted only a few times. CDR3 coding DNA: TGTGCCAGCAGTGACTTGACTAGCGGGGGGTCCCTTAGCTCCTACAATGAGCAGTTCTTC. Translation: CASSDLTSGGSLSSYNEQFF. V and J are TRBV28 and TRBJ2-1, with 13 nucleotides matching TRBD2. The CDR3 covers 20 residues. Germline CDR1 reads MDHEN; CDR2 reads SYDVKM. V was clipped by 5 bases and J by 0 bases; unmatched bases: 13.

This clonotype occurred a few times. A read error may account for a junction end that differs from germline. This CDR3 reads CASRLGPGTYLTGELFF. The CDR3 nucleotides are TGTGCCAGCAGGTTAGGGCCGGGGACATACCTCACCGGGGAGCTGTTTTTT. The chain joins TRBV7-2 to TRBJ2-2; tentatively, D is TRBD1 (6 bases). This CDR3 spans 17 amino acids. In germline, CDR1 is SGHTA, CDR2 FQGNSA.

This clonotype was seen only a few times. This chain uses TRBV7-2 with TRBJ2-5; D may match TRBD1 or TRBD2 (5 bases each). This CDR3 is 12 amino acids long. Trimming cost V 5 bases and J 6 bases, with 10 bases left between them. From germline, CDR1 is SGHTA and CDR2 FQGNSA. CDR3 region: CASSPGQQTQYF. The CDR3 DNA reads TGTGCCAGCAGCCCGGGGCAGCAGACCCAGTACTTC.

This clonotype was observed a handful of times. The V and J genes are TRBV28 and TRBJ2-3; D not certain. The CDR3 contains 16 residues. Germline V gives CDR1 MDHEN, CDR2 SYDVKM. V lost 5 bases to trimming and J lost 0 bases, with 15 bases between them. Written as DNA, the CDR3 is TGTGCCAGCAGTGCGCCAGCGCGGCAAAGCACAGATACGCAGTATTTT. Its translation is CASSAPARQSTDTQYF.

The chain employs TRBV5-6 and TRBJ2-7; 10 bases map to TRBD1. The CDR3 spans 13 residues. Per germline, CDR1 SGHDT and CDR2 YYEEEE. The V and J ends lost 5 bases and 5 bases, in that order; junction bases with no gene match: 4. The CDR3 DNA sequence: TGTGCCAGCAGAGACAGGGGGCTCGACGAGCAGTACGTC. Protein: CASRDRGLDEQYV.

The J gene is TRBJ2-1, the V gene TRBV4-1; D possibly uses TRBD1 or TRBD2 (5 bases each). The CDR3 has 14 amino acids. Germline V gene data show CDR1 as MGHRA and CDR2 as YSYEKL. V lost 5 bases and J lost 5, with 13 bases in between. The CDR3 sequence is CASSNHVGDNEQFF. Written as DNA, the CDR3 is TGCGCCAGCAGCAACCACGTGGGGGACAATGAGCAGTTCTTC.

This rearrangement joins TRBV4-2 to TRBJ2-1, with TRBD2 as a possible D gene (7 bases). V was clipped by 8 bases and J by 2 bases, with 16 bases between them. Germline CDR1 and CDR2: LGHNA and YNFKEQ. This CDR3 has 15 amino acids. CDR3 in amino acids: CASGRSGTTYNEQFF. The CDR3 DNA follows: TGTGCCAGCGGGCGCAGCGGGACAACCTACAATGAGCAGTTCTTC.

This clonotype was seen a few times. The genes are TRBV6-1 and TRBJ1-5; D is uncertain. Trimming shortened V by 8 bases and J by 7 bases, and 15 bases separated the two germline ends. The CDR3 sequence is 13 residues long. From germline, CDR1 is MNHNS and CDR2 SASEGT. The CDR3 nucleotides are TGTGCCAGCGACCGGGAGGAGGGCCAGCCCCAGCATTTT. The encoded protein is CASDREEGQPQHF.

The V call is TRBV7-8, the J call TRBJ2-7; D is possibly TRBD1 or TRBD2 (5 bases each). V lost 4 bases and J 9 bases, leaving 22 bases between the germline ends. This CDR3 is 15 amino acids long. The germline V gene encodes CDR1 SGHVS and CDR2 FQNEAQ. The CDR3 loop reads CASSSFNQGVGAQYF. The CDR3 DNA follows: TGTGCCAGCAGCTCCTTCAACCAGGGTGTCGGGGCGCAGTACTTC.

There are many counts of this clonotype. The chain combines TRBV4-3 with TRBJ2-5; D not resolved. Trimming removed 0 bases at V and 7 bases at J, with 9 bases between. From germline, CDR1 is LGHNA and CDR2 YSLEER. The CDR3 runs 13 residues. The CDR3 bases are TGCGCCAGCAGCCAAGATATGATGGGGACCCAGTACTTC. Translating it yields CASSQDMMGTQYF.

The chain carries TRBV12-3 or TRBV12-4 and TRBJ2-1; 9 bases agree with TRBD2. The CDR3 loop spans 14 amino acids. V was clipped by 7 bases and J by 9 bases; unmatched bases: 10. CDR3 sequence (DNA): TGTGCCAGCACCCCCGGACTAGCGATGGGTGAGCAGTTCTTC. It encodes CASTPGLAMGEQFF.

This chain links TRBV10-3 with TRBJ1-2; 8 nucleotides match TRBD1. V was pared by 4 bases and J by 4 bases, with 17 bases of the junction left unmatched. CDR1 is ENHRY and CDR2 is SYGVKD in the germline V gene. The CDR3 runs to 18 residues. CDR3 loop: CAISGGQVDRSSSYGYTF. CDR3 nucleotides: TGTGCCATCAGTGGGGGACAGGTGGATAGGTCGTCGAGCTATGGCTACACCTTC.

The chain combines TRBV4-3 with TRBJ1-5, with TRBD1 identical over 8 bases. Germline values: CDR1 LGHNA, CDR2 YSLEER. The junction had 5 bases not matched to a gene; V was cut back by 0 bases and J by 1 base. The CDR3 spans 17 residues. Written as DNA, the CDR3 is TGCGCCAGCAGCCAAGAATACAGGGGGATCAGCAATCAGCCCCAGCATTTT. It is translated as CASSQEYRGISNQPQHF.

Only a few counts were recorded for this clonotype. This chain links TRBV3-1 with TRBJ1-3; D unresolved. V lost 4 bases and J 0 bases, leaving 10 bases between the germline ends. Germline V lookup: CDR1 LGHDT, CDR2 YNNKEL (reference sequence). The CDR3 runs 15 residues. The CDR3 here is CASSLYTGSGNTIYF. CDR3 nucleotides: TGTGCCAGCAGCCTATATACGGGCTCTGGAAACACCATATATTTT.

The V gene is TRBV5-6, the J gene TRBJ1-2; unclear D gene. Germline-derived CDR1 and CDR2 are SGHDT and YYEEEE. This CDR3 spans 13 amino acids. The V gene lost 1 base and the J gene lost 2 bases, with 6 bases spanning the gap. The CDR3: CASSLLANYGYTF. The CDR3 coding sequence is TGTGCCAGCAGCTTGCTGGCAAACTATGGCTACACCTTC. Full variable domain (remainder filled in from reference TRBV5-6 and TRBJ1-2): DAGVTQSPTHLIKTRGQQVTLRCSPKSGHDTVSWYQQALGQGPQFIFQYYEEEERQRGNFPDRFSGHQFPNYSSELNVNALLLGDSALYLCASSLLANYGYTFGSGTRLTVV.

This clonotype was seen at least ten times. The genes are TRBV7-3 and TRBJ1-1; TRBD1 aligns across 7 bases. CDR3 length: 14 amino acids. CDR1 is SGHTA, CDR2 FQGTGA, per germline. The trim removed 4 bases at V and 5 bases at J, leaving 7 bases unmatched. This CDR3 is CASSSSGGGTEAFF. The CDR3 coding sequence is TGTGCCAGCAGCTCCTCAGGGGGAGGTACTGAAGCTTTCTTT.

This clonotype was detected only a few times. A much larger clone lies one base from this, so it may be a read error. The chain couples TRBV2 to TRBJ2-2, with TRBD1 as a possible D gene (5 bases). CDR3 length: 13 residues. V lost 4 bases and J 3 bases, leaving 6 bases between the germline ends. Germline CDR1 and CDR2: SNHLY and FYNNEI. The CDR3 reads CASSGQYTGELFF. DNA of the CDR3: TGTGCCAGCAGTGGACAGTACACCGGGGAGCTGTTTTTT.

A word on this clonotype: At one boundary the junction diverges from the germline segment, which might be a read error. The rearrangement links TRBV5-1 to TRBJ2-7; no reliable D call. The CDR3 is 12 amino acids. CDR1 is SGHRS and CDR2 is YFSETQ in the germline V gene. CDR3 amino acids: CASSLESHEQSF. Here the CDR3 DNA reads TGCGCCAGCAGCTTGGAATCCCACGAGCAGTCCTTC.

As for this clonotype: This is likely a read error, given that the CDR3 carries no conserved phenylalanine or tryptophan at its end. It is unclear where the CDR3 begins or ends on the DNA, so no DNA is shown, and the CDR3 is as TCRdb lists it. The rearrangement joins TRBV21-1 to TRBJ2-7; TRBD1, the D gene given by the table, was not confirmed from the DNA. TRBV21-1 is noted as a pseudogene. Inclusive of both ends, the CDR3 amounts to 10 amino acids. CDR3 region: CASIPGQGDL.

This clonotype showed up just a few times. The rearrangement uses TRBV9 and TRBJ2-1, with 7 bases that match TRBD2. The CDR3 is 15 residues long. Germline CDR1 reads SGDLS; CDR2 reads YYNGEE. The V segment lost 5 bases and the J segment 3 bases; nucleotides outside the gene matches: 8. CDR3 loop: CASSGGGLYYNEQFF. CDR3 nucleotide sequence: TGTGCCAGCAGTGGGGGGGGACTGTACTACAATGAGCAGTTCTTC.